This record looks at one T cell receptor (beta chain) sequence and its context. Its antigen is unidentified. The sample originates from a study of beta chain features in type 1 diabetes. Reverse transcription of all isolated RNA meant that expressed TCRB transcripts were sequenced. Millions of reads, on average, came from each naive, central memory and regulatory T cell sample. Assay: immunoSEQ multiplex PCR; the TCRdb copy retains only in-frame clones and omits some. The table records some 63,000 clones, about 61% of them present only once. Whole-study findings and limits: For type 1 diabetes patients, VDJ junctions showed fewer insertions and more deletions. TCRB CDR3s were moderately but significantly shorter in Type 1 diabetes patients in all four CD4+ subsets.

Trimming stripped 2 bases from V and 0 bases from J, with 17 bases between. Germline lookup yields CDR1 SGHTA and CDR2 FQGNSA. This CDR3 region has 18 residues. The rearrangement joins TRBV7-2 to TRBJ2-1, with D possibly being TRBD2 (5 bases). The specimen was Tregs from blood. This TCR was recovered from a woman under 30 in good health. CDR3 protein: CASSLMPNGVSSYNEQFF. CDR3 DNA sequence: TGTGCCAGCAGCTTAATGCCGAACGGGGTGAGCTCCTACAATGAGCAGTTCTTC.